Following are 2 T cell receptor beta chains from one sample sequenced in a study of CD8 T cells in Susac syndrome. Reverse transcription used about 0.45 to 1 ug RNA and random hexamers. TCRdb recomputed calls from the immunoSEQ multiplex PCR reads with MiXCR, one row per CDR3 protein. Of fewer than 350,000 distinct CDR3 sequences listed, roughly 85% are singletons. Specimen: CD8+ T cells from PBMCs. These receptor sequences come from a human donor with multiple sclerosis.

The chain recombines TRBV20-1 with TRBJ2-7; D tentatively fits TRBD1 or TRBD2 (5 bases each). The CDR3 has 13 amino acids. Trimming took 8 bases from V and 0 from J, leaving 14 bases between them. CDR1 and CDR2 from the germline V gene are DFQATT and SNEGSKA (reference sequence). The CDR3 loop is CSLRDVTSYEQYF. CDR3 DNA sequence: TGCAGTCTCCGGGACGTCACCTCCTACGAGCAGTACTTC.

The chain employs TRBV4-3 and TRBJ1-4; no clear D. Germline values: CDR1 LGHNA, CDR2 YSLEER. The V and J ends lost 6 bases and 0 bases respectively, with 14 bases between them. This CDR3 is built from 16 residues. The CDR3 nucleotides read TGCGCCAGCAGTCATACCGGGCATGCAACTAATGAAAAACTGTTTTTT. Protein sequence: CASSHTGHATNEKLFF.